This T cell receptor (beta chain) appears in the sequencing data of a study of CD8 T cells in Susac syndrome. It was with random hexamers that 0.5 to 1 ug RNA was reverse transcribed. Amplification of TCR beta CDR3 by immunoSEQ multiplex PCR spanned 54 Vbeta and 13 Jbeta. Each CDR3 protein is one row after TCRdb ran MiXCR on the immunoSEQ multiplex PCR reads. The top ten hold 0.5% to 0.6% of the sample, which has about 64,000 distinct CDR3 sequences, just under 95% seen once. With V trimmed by 7 bases and J by 14 bases, 24 bases remained unmatched. Germline assignment: CDR1 SNHLY and CDR2 FYNNEI. This CDR3 spans 17 amino acids.

The chain carries TRBV2 and TRBJ2-1, with 9 bases matching TRBD2. The sample taken for sequencing was CD8+ T cells from PBMCs. This TCR was recovered from a human donor with multiple sclerosis. CDR3 DNA sequence: TGTGCCAGCAAGCTAATCAGACTAGCGGCAGATCCTCCCATGGAGTTCTTC. It encodes CASKLIRLAADPPMEFF.